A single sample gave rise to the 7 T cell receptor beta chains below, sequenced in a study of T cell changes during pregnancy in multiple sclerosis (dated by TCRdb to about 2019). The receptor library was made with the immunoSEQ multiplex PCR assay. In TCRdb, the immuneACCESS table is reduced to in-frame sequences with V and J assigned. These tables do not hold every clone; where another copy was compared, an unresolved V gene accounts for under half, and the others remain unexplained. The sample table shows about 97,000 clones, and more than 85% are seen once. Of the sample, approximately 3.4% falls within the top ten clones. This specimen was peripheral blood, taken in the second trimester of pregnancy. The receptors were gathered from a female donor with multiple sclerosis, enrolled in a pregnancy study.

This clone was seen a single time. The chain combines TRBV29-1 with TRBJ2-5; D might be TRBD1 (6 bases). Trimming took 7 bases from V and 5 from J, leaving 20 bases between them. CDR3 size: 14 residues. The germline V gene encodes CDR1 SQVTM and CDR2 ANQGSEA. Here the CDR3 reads CSAAVGGRRETQYF. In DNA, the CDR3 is TGCAGCGCCGCGGTAGGGGGTCGTAGGGAGACCCAGTACTTC.

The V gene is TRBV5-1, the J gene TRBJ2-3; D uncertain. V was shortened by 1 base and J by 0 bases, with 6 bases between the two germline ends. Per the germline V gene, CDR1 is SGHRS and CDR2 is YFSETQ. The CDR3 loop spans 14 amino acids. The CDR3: CASSLSQSTDTQYF. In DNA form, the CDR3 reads TGCGCCAGCAGCTTGTCACAAAGCACAGATACGCAGTATTTT.

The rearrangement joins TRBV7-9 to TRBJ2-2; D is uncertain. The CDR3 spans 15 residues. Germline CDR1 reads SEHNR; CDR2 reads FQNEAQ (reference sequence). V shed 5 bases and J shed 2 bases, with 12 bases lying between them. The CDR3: CASSLGRANTGELFF. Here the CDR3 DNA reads TGTGCCAGCAGCCTAGGTAGAGCCAACACCGGGGAGCTGTTTTTT. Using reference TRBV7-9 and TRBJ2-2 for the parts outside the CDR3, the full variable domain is DTGVSQNPRHKITKRGQNVTFRCDPISEHNRLYWYRQTLGQGPEFLTYFQNEAQLEKSRLLSDRFSAERPKGSFSTLEIQRTEQGDSAMYLCASSLGRANTGELFFGEGSRLTVL.

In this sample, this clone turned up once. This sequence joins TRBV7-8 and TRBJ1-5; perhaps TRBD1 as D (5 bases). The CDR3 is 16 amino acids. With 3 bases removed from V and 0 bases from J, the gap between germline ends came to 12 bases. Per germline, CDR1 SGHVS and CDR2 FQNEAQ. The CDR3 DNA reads TGTGCCAGCAGCTTGGGCGGGGGTTATAGCAATCAGCCCCAGCATTTT. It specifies CASSLGGGYSNQPQHF.

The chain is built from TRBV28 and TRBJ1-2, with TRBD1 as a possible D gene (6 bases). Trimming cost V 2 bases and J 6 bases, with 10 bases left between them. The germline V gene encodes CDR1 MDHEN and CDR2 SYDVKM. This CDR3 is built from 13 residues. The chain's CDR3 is CASSLTGYDGYTF. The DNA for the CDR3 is TGTGCCAGCAGTTTAACAGGGTATGATGGCTACACCTTC.

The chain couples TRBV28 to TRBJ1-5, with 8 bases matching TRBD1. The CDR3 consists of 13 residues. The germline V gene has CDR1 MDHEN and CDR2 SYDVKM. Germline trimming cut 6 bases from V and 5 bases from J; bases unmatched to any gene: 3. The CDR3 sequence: CASSDRGDQPQHF. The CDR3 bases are TGTGCCAGCAGCGACAGGGGCGATCAGCCCCAGCATTTT.

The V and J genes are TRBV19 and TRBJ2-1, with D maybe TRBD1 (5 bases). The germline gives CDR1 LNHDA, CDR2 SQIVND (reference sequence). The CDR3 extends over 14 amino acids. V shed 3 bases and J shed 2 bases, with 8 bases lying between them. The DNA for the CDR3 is TGTGCCAGTAGTATCAGGGTAGCCTACAATGAGCAGTTCTTC. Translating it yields CASSIRVAYNEQFF.